These 18 T cell receptor beta chains share one sample of origin, sequenced in a study of blood T cell repertoires in COVID-19. Profiling relied on immunoSEQ multiplex PCR, and the TCRdb table lists in-frame clones only, not all of them. The sample holds approximately 260,000 clones, approximately 83% seen once. The material sequenced was PBMCs or T cells enriched from blood (not recorded which). The receptors were sampled from a middle-aged woman with acute COVID-19.

The rearrangement joins TRBV24-1 to TRBJ2-3; 12 bases map to TRBD2. With 2 bases clipped from V and 0 bases from J, the junction kept 2 bases outside the gene matches. Germline loops: CDR1 KGHDR, CDR2 SFDVKD. The length of the CDR3 is 17 residues. The CDR3 DNA reads as TGTGCCACCAGTGATTCCGGGACTAGCGGGAGCACAGATACGCAGTATTTT. Its protein product is CATSDSGTSGSTDTQYF.

The chain is built from TRBV7-9 and TRBJ1-2, with a weak D call TRBD1 (5 bases). Trimming stripped 2 bases from V and 6 bases from J, with 10 bases between. From germline, CDR1 is SEHNR and CDR2 FQNEAQ (reference sequence). This CDR3 has 13 amino acids. CDR3 sequence: CASSLWGGHGYTF. The CDR3 DNA reads TGTGCCAGCAGCTTATGGGGGGGACATGGCTACACCTTC.

The chain carries TRBV2 and TRBJ1-2; no clear D. The V gene's germline CDR1 is SNHLY and CDR2 FYNNEI. The length of the CDR3 is 22 residues. Trimming left V 4 bases short and J 0 bases short, with 33 bases between. In DNA form, the CDR3 reads TGTGCCAGCAGTGCGCCTAGTGTGCCGGCCGTGGTTTCGGGTCAGACTAACTATGGCTACACCTTC. The encoded protein is CASSAPSVPAVVSGQTNYGYTF.

The chain employs TRBV30 and TRBJ1-6; D is perhaps TRBD1 (5 bases). The CDR3 runs 15 residues. Germline assignment: CDR1 GTSNPN and CDR2 SVGIG (reference sequence). Trimming cost V 0 bases and J 10 bases, with 16 bases left between them. The CDR3 sequence is CAWSVHQGLKSPLHF. The CDR3 DNA reads TGTGCCTGGAGTGTACACCAGGGTCTAAAATCACCCCTCCACTTT.

The chain recombines TRBV18 with TRBJ1-3; D may be TRBD1 (5 bases). The germline CDR1 and CDR2 sequences are KGHSH and LQKENI. V shed 3 bases and J shed 0 bases, with 12 bases lying between them. The CDR3 loop spans 16 amino acids. The DNA for the CDR3 is TGTGCCAGCTCACCGGTAGACAGAACCTCTGGAAACACCATATATTTT. This translates into CASSPVDRTSGNTIYF.

This clone was seen a single time. The CDR3 loop reads CASSPRGGVRNTQYF. In DNA, the CDR3 is TGTGCCAGCAGCCCCCGAGGGGGTGTAAGAAATACGCAGTATTTT. This chain joins TRBV3-1 (or the pseudogene TRBV3-2) and TRBJ2-3; D is possibly TRBD1 (6 bases). Germline V CDR1 and CDR2: LGHDT, YNNKEL (reference sequence). The CDR3 covers 15 residues. V was clipped by 4 bases and J by 7 bases, with 18 bases between them.

The chain links TRBV3-1 (or the pseudogene TRBV3-2) to TRBJ2-2; no clear D gene. Germline lookup yields CDR1 LGHDT and CDR2 YNNKEL (reference sequence). This CDR3 region has 14 residues. V was pared by 0 bases and J by 6 bases, with 8 bases between. CDR3 DNA: TGTGCCAGCAGCCAAGATCTGAGCTCCGGGGAGCTGTTTTTT. Its translation is CASSQDLSSGELFF.

This clone was observed once. V gene TRBV19 combines with J gene TRBJ1-1; no clear D gene. The CDR3 consists of 13 residues. Germline CDR1 LNHDA, CDR2 SQIVND (reference sequence). Trimming left V 6 bases short and J 5 bases short, with 13 bases between. The CDR3 is CASRSTTRTEAFF. In DNA, the CDR3 is TGTGCCAGTAGGTCCACGACGAGGACTGAAGCTTTCTTT.

V gene TRBV12-3 or TRBV12-4 combines with J gene TRBJ1-2; TRBD1 agrees at 8 bases. This CDR3 is 13 amino acids long. With V trimmed by 0 bases and J by 6 bases, 0 bases remained unmatched. This CDR3 is CASSLARGHGYTF. The CDR3 DNA sequence: TGTGCCAGCAGTTTAGCCAGGGGGCATGGCTACACCTTC.

A few counts support this clone. V usage is TRBV5-1 and J usage is TRBJ2-7, with D perhaps matching TRBD1 (6 bases). Trimming shortened V by 4 bases and J by 3 bases, and 14 bases separated the two germline ends. Germline assignment: CDR1 SGHRS and CDR2 YFSETQ. The CDR3 spans 14 residues. For the CDR3, the DNA is TGCGCCAGCAGCAACCCGGGACAACACTACGAGCAGTACTTC. This codes for CASSNPGQHYEQYF.

This chain joins TRBV11-2 and TRBJ2-1; D is unclear. V lost 5 bases to trimming and J lost 7 bases, with 15 bases between them. The CDR3 is made up of 14 amino acids. The V gene's germline CDR1 is SGHAT and CDR2 FQNNGV. In nucleotides, the CDR3 is TGTGCCAGCAGCCCTGGTCGCTATCGGAATGAGCAGTTCTTC. Amino acid sequence: CASSPGRYRNEQFF.

This clone was seen only a few times. J is TRBJ1-5 and V is TRBV6-5; D remains unclear. CDR1 is MNHEY and CDR2 is SVGAGI in the germline V gene. The CDR3 has 14 amino acids. Trimming removed 8 bases at V and 5 bases at J, with 16 bases between. The CDR3 here is CASHLGEPDQPQHF. The CDR3 nucleotides read TGTGCCAGCCACCTTGGGGAGCCCGATCAGCCCCAGCATTTT.

The chain carries TRBV2 and TRBJ1-2; the D is unclear. CDR1 and CDR2 from the germline V gene are SNHLY and FYNNEI. The CDR3 sequence is 11 residues long. The V end lost 7 bases, the J end lost 8 bases, and 11 bases lay between the germline ends. CDR3 loop: CASMVGGGYTF. DNA of the CDR3: TGTGCCAGCATGGTAGGAGGAGGCTACACCTTC.

V gene TRBV5-4 combines with J gene TRBJ1-2; 7 bases are a match to TRBD1. Germline-derived CDR1 and CDR2 are SGHNT and YYREEE (reference sequence). This CDR3 has 15 residues. Germline trimming cut 3 bases from V and 2 bases from J; bases unmatched to any gene: 7. In DNA form, the CDR3 reads TGTGCCAGCAGCTCCCGGAGGGGGCGAAACTATGGCTACACCTTC. Its protein product is CASSSRRGRNYGYTF.

The table lists this clone with a count of one. This chain connects TRBV28 to TRBJ2-6, with 12 bases that match TRBD2. V shed 3 bases and J 1 base; nucleotides not matched to a gene: 13. From germline, CDR1 is MDHEN and CDR2 SYDVKM. The CDR3 extends over 21 amino acids. Written as DNA, the CDR3 is TGTGCCAGCAGTTTGAGTCTAGCGGGAGGGACGCGCTTATCTGGGGCCAACGTCCTGACTTTC. It specifies CASSLSLAGGTRLSGANVLTF.

The chain couples TRBV11-3 to TRBJ2-1; 7 bases fit TRBD2. Germline values: CDR1 SGHNT, CDR2 YENEEA. The ends lost 5 bases at V and 2 bases at J; junction bases unmatched: 9. The CDR3 totals 16 residues. CDR3: CASSRREGGTYNEQFF. CDR3 coding DNA: TGTGCCAGCAGCCGTAGGGAGGGTGGGACCTACAATGAGCAGTTCTTC.

The V gene is TRBV24-1, the J gene TRBJ1-3; D gene unclear. V was shortened by 3 bases and J by 0 bases, with 8 bases between the two germline ends. The germline CDR1 and CDR2 sequences are KGHDR and SFDVKD. The CDR3 runs 15 residues. The CDR3: CATSDPGDSGNTIYF. The DNA of the CDR3 is TGTGCCACCAGTGATCCCGGGGACTCTGGAAACACCATATATTTT.

The gene calls are TRBV3-1 (or the pseudogene TRBV3-2) and TRBJ2-1, with 7 bases fitting TRBD2. V lost 0 bases, J lost 5 bases, and 4 bases stayed unmatched. The CDR3 has 15 residues. CDR1 and CDR2 from the germline V gene are LGHDT and YNNKEL (reference sequence). The chain's CDR3 is CASSQDLGGNNEQFF. As DNA, the CDR3 is TGTGCCAGCAGCCAAGATCTGGGGGGGAACAATGAGCAGTTCTTC.